A single sample gave rise to the 20 T cell receptor beta chains below, sequenced in a study of T cells expressing NK-cell markers. TCRdb reprocessed the 5' RACE reads, keeping one entry per CDR3 protein, no DNA. The sample data list 400,000 to 500,000 distinct CDR3 sequences. The material sequenced was blood T cells: a sorted CD56 or NKG2C T cell subset, CD4+ or CD8+ T cells, or bulk PBMC T cells (not recorded which). Receptors originate from a woman between 18 and 70 years old in good health.

V and J are TRBV15 and TRBJ2-3; as DNA is missing, the TRBD1 call by TCRdb cannot be tested. This CDR3 is 17 amino acids long. Germline V CDR1 and CDR2: LNHNV, YYDKDF (reference sequence). The CDR3 is CATSRASWGDNTDTQYF.

V and J are TRBV7-8 and TRBJ2-7; the TRBD1 assignment by TCRdb is unverifiable without DNA. This CDR3 has 14 amino acids. Germline values: CDR1 SGHVS, CDR2 FQNEAQ. The CDR3 reads CASSLGTGGFEQYF.

The V gene is TRBV3-1, the J gene TRBJ2-3; TCRdb lists TRBD2, though no DNA is available to test this call. Germline lookup yields CDR1 LGHDT and CDR2 YNNKEL (reference sequence). The CDR3 contains 17 residues. The CDR3 sequence: CASSPGTSGSSTDTQYF.

The chain recombines TRBV28 with TRBJ2-7; TCRdb gives TRBD1 as the D gene, but with no DNA this cannot be confirmed. Germline CDR1 and CDR2: MDHEN and SYDVKM. This CDR3 is built from 14 residues. The CDR3 is CASSPRTREYEQYF.

The genes are TRBV3-1 and TRBJ2-5; lacking DNA, the TRBD2 call made by TCRdb goes unchecked. This CDR3 is 13 amino acids long. CDR1 is LGHDT and CDR2 is YNNKEL in the germline V gene (reference sequence). The CDR3 sequence is CASTRESQETQYF.

The rearrangement links TRBV7-9 to TRBJ2-7. This CDR3 has 14 amino acids. Germline assignment: CDR1 SEHNR and CDR2 FQNEAQ (reference sequence). The CDR3 loop is CASSLMDGSYEQYF.

The rearrangement uses TRBV7-3 and TRBJ2-3. Per the germline V gene, CDR1 is SGHTA and CDR2 is FQGTGA. This CDR3 is built from 13 residues. CDR3 sequence: CASSLGSEDTQYF.

The V call is TRBV2, the J call TRBJ2-1; as DNA is missing, the TRBD2 call by TCRdb cannot be tested. The CDR3 is 14 residues long. The germline V gene encodes CDR1 SNHLY and CDR2 FYNNEI. CDR3 loop: CASGERTSYNEQFF.

The J gene is TRBJ1-3, the V gene TRBV12-3 or TRBV12-4. The CDR3 totals 15 residues. CDR3 region: CASRPTYGRGNTIYF.

The chain has TRBV6-2 or TRBV6-3 and TRBJ2-1. The germline gives CDR1 MNHEY, CDR2 SVGEGT. The CDR3 extends over 17 amino acids. Here the CDR3 reads CASRKPLLGSSYNEQFF.

The chain is built from TRBV29-1 and TRBJ2-2. Germline assignment: CDR1 SQVTM and CDR2 ANQGSEA. The CDR3 covers 15 residues. CDR3 in amino acids: CSVGGPKSNTGELFF.

The rearrangement links TRBV4-1 to TRBJ1-1. Germline CDR1 MGHRA, CDR2 YSYEKL. The CDR3 loop spans 12 amino acids. The CDR3 reads CASSHGDSEAFF.

The chain uses TRBV19 and TRBJ2-3; TCRdb returns TRBD2, unconfirmable since there is no DNA. Germline assignment: CDR1 LNHDA and CDR2 SQIVND (reference sequence). The CDR3 contains 13 residues. CDR3 in amino acids: CATAGVSSDTQYF.

This sequence joins TRBV6-5 and TRBJ1-6. CDR1 and CDR2 (germline): MNHEY, SVGAGI. CDR3 length: 16 residues. The CDR3 spells CASSYRSASYNSPLHF.

This chain joins TRBV11-2 and TRBJ2-1. CDR1 and CDR2 from the germline V gene are SGHAT and FQNNGV. CDR3 length: 12 residues. The CDR3 is CASSFLTSNPFF.

This sequence joins TRBV20-1 and TRBJ1-5; TCRdb lists TRBD1, though no DNA is available to test this call. This CDR3 is built from 12 residues. The germline CDR1 and CDR2 sequences are DFQATT and SNEGSKA (reference sequence). The CDR3: CSAQTGSQPQHF.

The rearrangement joins TRBV27 to TRBJ2-2. This CDR3 is 12 amino acids long. Germline CDR1 reads MNHEY; CDR2 reads SMNVEV (reference sequence). This CDR3 reads CASSLWSGELFF.

The rearrangement joins TRBV5-1 to TRBJ2-1; TCRdb returns TRBD2, unconfirmable since there is no DNA. Germline V gene data show CDR1 as SGHRS and CDR2 as YFSETQ. CDR3 length: 16 amino acids. CDR3 sequence: CASSVGGTSSYNEQFF. The variable domain in full, completed from reference TRBV5-1 and TRBJ2-1, reads KAGVTQTPRYLIKTRGQQVTLSCSPISGHRSVSWYQQTPGQGLQFLFEYFSETQRNKGNFPGRFSGRQFSNSRSEMNVSTLELGDSALYLCASSVGGTSSYNEQFFGPGTRLTVL.

V gene TRBV20-1 combines with J gene TRBJ2-1; absent DNA, TCRdb's TRBD2 call cannot be checked. CDR3 length: 16 residues. The germline CDR1 and CDR2 sequences are DFQATT and SNEGSKA (reference sequence). The chain's CDR3 is CSARSPTSGRVNEQFF.

The V call is TRBV6-2 or TRBV6-3, the J call TRBJ2-1; without DNA, the TCRdb call of TRBD1 cannot be checked. The CDR3 covers 15 residues. Germline values: CDR1 MNHEY, CDR2 SVGEGT. CDR3 amino acids: CASNSRPPGYNEQFF.